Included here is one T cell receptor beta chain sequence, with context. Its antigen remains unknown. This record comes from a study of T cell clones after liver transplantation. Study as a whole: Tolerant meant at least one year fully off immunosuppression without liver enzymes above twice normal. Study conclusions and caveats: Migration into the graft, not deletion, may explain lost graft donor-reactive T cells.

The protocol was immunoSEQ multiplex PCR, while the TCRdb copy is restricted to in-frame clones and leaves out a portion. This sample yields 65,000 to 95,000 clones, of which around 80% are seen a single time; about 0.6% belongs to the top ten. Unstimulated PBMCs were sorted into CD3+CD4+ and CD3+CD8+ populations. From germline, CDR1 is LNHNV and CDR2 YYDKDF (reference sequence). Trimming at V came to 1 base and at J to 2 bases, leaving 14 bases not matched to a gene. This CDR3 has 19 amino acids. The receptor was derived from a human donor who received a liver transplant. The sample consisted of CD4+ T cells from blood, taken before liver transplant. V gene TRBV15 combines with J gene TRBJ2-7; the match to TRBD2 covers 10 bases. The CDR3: CATSRVSGLAWGNPYEQYF. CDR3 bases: TGTGCCACCAGCAGAGTATCGGGACTAGCGTGGGGGAACCCCTACGAGCAGTACTTC.